Many counts were recorded for the clone carrying this T cell receptor beta chain. Using RNA transcripts, the TCR beta CDR3 regions were amplified. Amplification began with first-round RT-PCR using HTBI primers, then second-round multiplex PCR was performed. TCRdb recomputed calls from the multiplex PCR reads with MiXCR, one row per CDR3 protein. The sample has roughly 420,000 distinct CDR3 sequences, around 21% seen once. This sample was taken from a study of Graves' ophthalmopathy and Graves' hyperthyroidism. Germline CDR1 is MNHNS and CDR2 is SASEGT. This CDR3 contains 12 residues. V was trimmed by 6 bases and J by 3 bases, leaving 8 bases between them.

V and J are TRBV6-1 and TRBJ1-1; TRBD1 might be the D (5 bases). The TCR comes from a woman between 18 and 29 years old with stable Graves' hyperthyroidism. The material sequenced was peripheral blood. CDR3 residues: CASRGGYTEAFF. For the CDR3, the DNA is TGTGCCAGCAGGGGGGGTTACACTGAAGCTTTCTTT.